These T cell receptor beta chains were read from a single sample in a study of CD8 T cells in ankylosing spondylitis. TCRdb reprocessed the 5' RACE reads via MiXCR and lists one record per CDR3 protein. The table has approximately 400,000 distinct CDR3 sequences, 25% to 30% seen once. The source material was blood, either unsorted or a sorted T cell fraction (not recorded which). Receptor source: a male donor with ankylosing spondylitis. Both conserved end residues are trimmed from each CDR3. Each record gives: V gene, J gene, CDR3 protein.

v_gene: TRBV14; j_gene: TRBJ2-3; CDR3aa: ASSPGGGGDTQY
v_gene: TRBV15; j_gene: TRBJ2-5; CDR3aa: ATSRVGVQETQY
v_gene: TRBV20-1; j_gene: TRBJ2-7; CDR3aa: SAHPGLAEGEQY
v_gene: TRBV3-1; j_gene: TRBJ1-5; CDR3aa: ASSQDYGSGGQYANQPQH
v_gene: TRBV12-3/TRBV12-4; j_gene: TRBJ1-4; CDR3aa: ASSLAHQGINEKLF
v_gene: TRBV28; j_gene: TRBJ2-5; CDR3aa: ASRTTLAYQGAQY
v_gene: TRBV20-1; j_gene: TRBJ2-1; CDR3aa: SAVREGREQF
v_gene: TRBV29-1; j_gene: TRBJ1-6; CDR3aa: SAQSGTGNSPLH
v_gene: TRBV18; j_gene: TRBJ1-1; CDR3aa: ASSPVDRGSGTEAF
v_gene: TRBV5-1; j_gene: TRBJ2-3; CDR3aa: ASSLEGSGHTQY
v_gene: TRBV5-1; j_gene: TRBJ1-1; CDR3aa: ASSLAGGGSTEAF
v_gene: TRBV27; j_gene: TRBJ2-2; CDR3aa: ASSVRLAGELF
v_gene: TRBV19; j_gene: TRBJ2-3; CDR3aa: ASSIGGDTQY
v_gene: TRBV5-1; j_gene: TRBJ2-1; CDR3aa: ASSSLPSTVGDEQF
v_gene: TRBV15; j_gene: TRBJ1-2; CDR3aa: ATSPGTSQLNYT
v_gene: TRBV29-1; j_gene: TRBJ2-1; CDR3aa: SVRGTSRNEQF
v_gene: TRBV7-7; j_gene: TRBJ2-5; CDR3aa: ASSLNQGKTQY
v_gene: TRBV10-3; j_gene: TRBJ2-1; CDR3aa: AITEGTDNEQF
v_gene: TRBV5-1; j_gene: TRBJ2-2; CDR3aa: ASTMRDTGELF
v_gene: TRBV12-3/TRBV12-4; j_gene: TRBJ2-1; CDR3aa: ASSPGTGRDNEQF